Reported below is one T cell receptor beta chain. Antigen specificity is unknown. The data belong to a study of cytomegalovirus exposure and HLA in healthy donors. Primers included in the PCR were 60 Vbeta and 13 Jbeta primers. Clones were read by immunoSEQ multiplex PCR, and TCRdb kept only the in-frame ones, dropping some. Of some 180,000 clones listed, roughly 70% are singletons. Overall study results and limits: A previous analysis found most TCR beta V segments productive roughly 87% or roughly 30% of the time.

This CDR3 region has 15 residues. Germline V CDR1 and CDR2: LGHNA, YNFKEQ. Germline trimming cut 1 base from V and 8 bases from J; bases unmatched to any gene: 8. Sample: PBMCs. The V call is TRBV4-2, the J call TRBJ2-1; TRBD2 matches 7 bases. This TCR was recovered from a woman aged 18 to 35 in good health and CMV-seropositive. The CDR3 sequence: CASSQVPGTMDEQFF. The DNA of the CDR3 is TGTGCCAGCAGCCAAGTGCCCGGGACTATGGATGAGCAGTTCTTC.